Below, 2 T cell receptor beta chains from the same sample are listed, as sequenced in a study of shared clonotypes between healthy human individuals. The protocol was immunoSEQ multiplex PCR, while the TCRdb copy is restricted to in-frame clones and leaves out a portion. The sample has some 2.3 million clones, 90% to 95% seen once. The specimen sequenced was naive CD4+ T cells from PBMCs. Subset here: CD45RA+ positively selected. These receptor sequences come from a man between 18 and 29 years old in good health. Some clones in this sample may be carry-over from other donors' samples.

CDR3 protein: CASRQVEQYF. CDR3 in DNA: TGTGCCAGCAGACAGGTCGAGCAGTACTTC. The rearrangement joins TRBV6-1 to TRBJ2-7; the D gene is possibly TRBD1 (5 bases). V was pared by 6 bases and J by 6 bases, with 6 bases between. The CDR3 runs 10 residues. Germline V CDR1 and CDR2: MNHNS, SASEGT.

V is TRBV2 and J is TRBJ2-1, with D maybe TRBD1 (7 bases). The germline V and J ends were trimmed by 3 bases and 9 bases, with 12 bases remaining between them. The CDR3 consists of 13 residues. Germline V lookup: CDR1 SNHLY, CDR2 FYNNEI. CDR3 DNA sequence: TGTGCCAGCAGTGAGCAGGGGGGTATTGAGCAGTTCTTC. Translation gives CASSEQGGIEQFF.